Included here is one T cell receptor (beta chain) sequence, with context. What this receptor recognizes is not known. No quality values exist for individual bases; no much larger clone is one base distant. Between the V and J ends, shortened by 7 bases and 1 base respectively, the junction contains 10 bases. The CDR3 measures 13 amino acids from cysteine to phenylalanine. Only the CDR3 region is kept as DNA, spanning 39 bases read in frame from base 1. Sequences SNHLY (CDR1) and FYNNEI (CDR2) are obtained from the germline V gene. For sequencing of the TCRbeta CDR3 region, genomic DNA was extracted from the sorted cells. The immunoSEQ Assay was used to sequence the TCRbeta CDR3 regions. As stored in TCRdb, this immuneACCESS dataset retains in-frame rearrangements with V and J assigned. A fraction of the clones does not appear; measured against another copy, unresolved V genes explain less than half of the discrepancy, and the remainder lacks a known reason. The sample has roughly 70,000 clones on record, 88% of them singletons. The ten largest account for approximately 0.5% of the sample.

These data are taken from a study of OX40 agonist ivuxolimab in advanced cancers. The study in broad terms: The costimulatory receptor OX40 (CD134) was targeted by ivuxolimab, a fully human IgG2 agonistic monoclonal antibody. Intravenous ivuxolimab was administered to patients every 2 weeks at six dose levels: 0.01, 0.1, 0.3, 1.5, 3 and 10 mg/kg. Of the roughly 50 dose-escalation patients, hepatocellular carcinoma was present in roughly 19, melanoma in around 15, renal cell carcinoma in 9 and head and neck cancer in 9. In the dose-escalation cohort, around 80% of patients were male, and the mean age was approximately 60 years with a range of about 20 to 80. Patients were allowed to have had prior anti-PD-1, anti-PD-L1 or anti-CTLA-4 therapy, and 40% of the dose-escalation patients had previously received checkpoint inhibitors. Partial responses occurred in three dose-escalation patients, of whom one had hepatocellular carcinoma and two had cutaneous melanoma. The point of sequencing TCRbeta in the periphery was to test whether ivuxolimab changed TCR sequence diversity and drove clonal T-cell expansion. The paper covers the monotherapy dose-escalation part of the phase I ivuxolimab trial, which included N ≈ 54 patients.

Patients with autoimmune disease history or receiving systemic immunosuppression were excluded from the trial. Peripheral blood for TCR sequencing was collected from all dose cohorts at baseline, on cycle 4 day 1, and on cycle 7 day 1. The samples were taken from a phase I, first-in-human, multicenter, open-label dose-escalation trial of ivuxolimab. Adults with locally advanced or metastatic melanoma, renal cell carcinoma, hepatocellular carcinoma or head and neck squamous cell carcinoma were enrolled in the trial. Before TCR sequencing, CD4+ and CD8+ T cells were separately sorted from peripheral blood. Summary of the overall study and its limitations: Low levels of normalized T-cell clonal expansion were also seen in some nonresponding patients. On average, CD8+ T cells showed more expanded clones than CD4+ T cells after ivuxolimab. Antigen specificity was not determined for the clonally expanded peripheral T cells. In partial responders in the 0.1-3.0 mg/kg groups, normalized peripheral clonal expansion was found to be among the lowest, especially among CD8+ T cells. At doses of 0.1 to 3.0 mg/kg, clonal expansion of both CD4+ and CD8+ T cells in blood was seen between baseline and week 6.

The chain couples TRBV2 to TRBJ2-5; the D element could tentatively be TRBD1 or TRBD2, as 5 bases agree for each. The source of this sequence is an adult with an advanced solid tumor such as melanoma, head and neck, liver or kidney cancer. Specimen: CD4+ or CD8+ T cells sorted from blood, collected in a trial of the OX40 agonist ivuxolimab. The CDR3 protein sequence reads: CASKGTVQETQYF. At the DNA level, the sequence is TGTGCCAGCAAAGGGACGGTCCAAGAGACCCAGTACTTC.